The rows below give T cell receptor beta chains drawn from one sample of a study of lymphopenia after photon versus proton radiotherapy. Profiling relied on immunoSEQ multiplex PCR, and the TCRdb table lists in-frame clones only, not all of them. This table has tens of thousands of clones, around 86% appearing once. The sample was peripheral blood, taken from a patient treated with photon-based radiotherapy. The receptors here all came from a man in his forties with gastric cancer. Each CDR3 is given with its conserved first and last residue. The D gene is left open where the match is weak. Size values are once, few and many counts, or a class for expanded clones, and some rows have none.

clone size	V gene	D gene	J gene	CDR3 protein	CDR3 DNA
few	TRBV14	TRBD1	TRBJ2-1	CASSQEGDRDYNEQFF	TGTGCCAGCAGCCAAGAAGGGGACAGGGATTACAATGAGCAGTTCTTC
.	TRBV19	.	TRBJ1-5	CASSNGAANQPQHF	TGTGCCAGTAGTAATGGGGCCGCCAATCAGCCCCAGCATTTT
once	TRBV29-1	.	TRBJ1-1	CSVEQAEAFF	TGCAGCGTCGAACAGGCTGAAGCTTTCTTT
.	TRBV6-5	.	TRBJ1-2	CASSNNPYGYTF	TGTGCCAGCAGCAATAACCCCTATGGCTACACCTTC
.	TRBV21-1	.	TRBJ2-3	CAGFKWGFTGTDTQYF	TGTGCCGGGTTTAAATGGGGTTTCACGGGGACAGATACGCAGTATTTT
.	TRBV5-1	.	TRBJ2-2	CASCLEGTGELFF	TGCGCCAGCTGCTTGGAGGGCACCGGGGAGCTGTTTTTT
few	TRBV5-1	.	TRBJ1-2	CASSAGPAGGYTF	TGCGCCAGCAGCGCTGGACCGGCCGGTGGCTACACCTTC
.	TRBV13	.	TRBJ2-7	CASSSWTASYEQYF	TGTGCCAGCAGCTCTTGGACCGCATCCTACGAGCAGTACTTC
.	TRBV5-1	.	TRBJ1-3	CASSLGGTDVGNTIYF	TGCGCCAGCAGCTTGGGCGGGACGGATGTTGGAAACACCATATATTTT
.	TRBV19	TRBD2	TRBJ2-3	CASSSTSVGADTQYF	TGTGCCAGTAGCTCCACTAGCGTTGGGGCAGATACGCAGTATTTT
.	TRBV4-1	.	TRBJ1-2	CASSQDRGAPYGYTF	TGCGCCAGCAGCCAAGATAGGGGGGCCCCTTATGGCTACACCTTC
.	TRBV4-1	.	TRBJ1-2	CASSPHREGFYGYTF	TGCGCCAGCAGCCCGCACAGGGAGGGCTTCTATGGCTACACCTTC
.	TRBV4-3	TRBD1	TRBJ1-1	CASSPGTANTEAFF	TGCGCCAGCAGCCCCGGGACAGCAAACACTGAAGCTTTCTTT
.	TRBV29-1	TRBD1	TRBJ1-1	CSVRDRATTEAFF	TGCAGCGTGAGAGACAGGGCCACTACTGAAGCTTTCTTT
few	TRBV10-3	.	TRBJ2-6	CAIADRTGANVLTF	TGTGCCATCGCAGATCGCACCGGGGCCAACGTCCTGACTTTC
.	TRBV13	.	TRBJ1-1	CASSPPARGWDTEAFF	TGTGCCAGCAGCCCCCCAGCACGCGGTTGGGACACTGAAGCTTTCTTT
.	TRBV10-3	TRBD1	TRBJ1-2	CAISESAGGGSGYTF	TGTGCCATCAGTGAGTCGGCAGGGGGCGGGTCTGGCTACACCTTC
few	TRBV7-3	.	TRBJ1-6	CASSFGRLVSPLHF	TGTGCCAGCAGCTTTGGGCGCCTTGTTTCACCCCTCCACTTT
.	TRBV27	TRBD1	TRBJ2-1	CASSFGTGAVNEQFF	TGTGCCAGCAGTTTCGGGACAGGGGCCGTAAATGAGCAGTTCTTC
once	TRBV6-5	TRBD2	TRBJ2-3	CASREGLAGVDTQYF	TGTGCCAGCAGAGAGGGACTAGCAGGGGTTGATACGCAGTATTTT
.	TRBV7-9	TRBD1	TRBJ2-3	CASSLDRQGATQYF	TGTGCCAGCAGCTTAGACCGACAGGGGGCTACGCAGTATTTT
once	TRBV19	TRBD1	TRBJ1-3	CASSKWAGGEAGNTIYF	TGTGCCAGTAGTAAGTGGGCAGGGGGCGAAGCTGGAAACACCATATATTTT
.	TRBV7-9	.	TRBJ1-6	CASTSENSPLHF	TGTGCCAGCACATCGGAGAATTCACCCCTCCACTTT
.	TRBV29-1	.	TRBJ2-1	CSVAGRLVYNEQFF	TGCAGCGTTGCCGGTAGGCTAGTATACAATGAGCAGTTCTTC